The clone carrying this T cell receptor beta chain turned up a few times. Its antigen is not identified. The data originate from a study of OX40 agonist ivuxolimab in advanced cancers. Study background: The study reported partial responses in three patients: one hepatocellular carcinoma, two cutaneous melanoma.

This CDR3 spans 15 amino acids. V shed 0 bases, J shed 1 base, and the junction held 0 bases outside the gene matches. The germline V gene has CDR1 KGHSH and CDR2 LQKENI. Study-wide results and caveats: Not determined was the antigen specificity of the expanded peripheral T cells. Some of the nonresponding patients also showed low levels of normalized T-cell clonal expansion.

Measured with immunoSEQ multiplex PCR; TCRdb has only the in-frame clones, and not every one. Of roughly 34,000 clones listed, 84% are singletons. This receptor was obtained from an adult with an advanced solid tumor such as melanoma, head and neck, liver or kidney cancer. This chain connects TRBV18 to TRBJ2-7, with TRBD1 identical over 10 bases. The specimen was CD4+ or CD8+ T cells sorted from blood, collected in a trial of the OX40 agonist ivuxolimab. In DNA form, the CDR3 reads TGTGCCAGCTCACCACCGGGACAGGGGTCCTACGAGCAGTACTTC. Protein product: CASSPPGQGSYEQYF.